The rows below give T cell receptor beta chains drawn from one sample of a study of blood T cell repertoires in COVID-19. Only in-frame clones appear in the TCRdb table, and some are missing; sequencing was by immunoSEQ multiplex PCR. Among approximately 240,000 clones listed, about four fifths were seen once. The sample comprised PBMCs or T cells enriched from blood (not recorded which). Receptor source: a woman aged 40 to 50 with acute COVID-19. CDR3s include the opening cysteine and the closing phenylalanine or tryptophan. D genes are given only for firm matches. Size tells how often a clone was seen (once, few, many) or the class of an expanded clone, and some rows leave it out.

j_call clone_size d_call v_call cdr3_aa cdr3_nt
TRBJ1-2 NA TRBD1 TRBV28 CASTWTGGIGGYTF TGTGCCAGCACTTGGACAGGGGGCATAGGGGGCTACACCTTC
TRBJ1-1 NA NA TRBV5-4 CASSLVANTEAFF TGTGCCAGCAGCTTGGTAGCGAACACTGAAGCTTTCTTT
TRBJ1-1 NA NA TRBV27 CASSLKSGYTEAFF TGTGCCAGCAGTTTGAAGAGTGGTTACACTGAAGCTTTCTTT
TRBJ1-2 NA NA TRBV10-3 CAISGPSAEGSGYTF TGTGCCATCAGTGGGCCCTCGGCGGAGGGGAGTGGCTACACCTTC
TRBJ1-6 NA NA TRBV30 CAWTDNSPLHF TGTGCCTGGACGGATAATTCACCCCTCCACTTT
TRBJ2-5 NA TRBD2 TRBV4-1 CASSPMNLAEETQYF TGCGCCAGCAGCCCGATGAATCTAGCGGAAGAGACCCAGTACTTC
TRBJ2-1 NA TRBD2 TRBV2 CASSAQRGHKYNEQFF TGTGCCAGCAGTGCCCAGCGGGGGCATAAGTACAATGAGCAGTTCTTC
TRBJ2-1 NA TRBD2 TRBV14 CASSQDFLSGSSMIDEQFF TGTGCCAGCAGCCAAGATTTTCTCAGCGGGAGCAGTATGATCGATGAGCAGTTCTTC
TRBJ2-2 NA NA TRBV12-3/TRBV12-4 CASSKEWAGELFF TGTGCCAGCAGTAAGGAGTGGGCCGGGGAGCTGTTTTTT
TRBJ1-2 many TRBD1 TRBV27 CASSPDRGLLGGYTF TGTGCCAGCAGTCCGGACAGGGGCCTATTAGGAGGCTACACCTTC
TRBJ2-1 NA TRBD1 TRBV7-9 CASSLGTGGLYNEQFF TGTGCCAGCAGCCTAGGGACAGGGGGCCTCTACAATGAGCAGTTCTTC
TRBJ2-7 NA NA TRBV5-4 CASSYEDSYEQYF TGTGCCAGCAGCTATGAGGACTCCTACGAGCAGTACTTC
TRBJ2-5 NA NA TRBV5-6 CASSSTRGSQETQYF TGTGCCAGCAGCTCAACCCGGGGTTCGCAAGAGACCCAGTACTTC